The TCR beta chain described here comes from a study of regulatory T cells in long-lasting Graves disease. Arm-PCR of CDR3 regions and iRepertoire HTBI primers were the basis on which TCR beta libraries were built. TCRdb ran MiXCR on the multiplex PCR reads and lists one entry per CDR3 protein. Among hundreds of thousands of distinct CDR3 sequences listed, about a sixth were seen once. Germline V gene data show CDR1 as SGHRS and CDR2 as YFSETQ. V shed 4 bases and J 9 bases; nucleotides not matched to a gene: 3. The CDR3 totals 14 residues. There are many counts of this clonotype. Specified time point: newly diagnosed GD, antithyroid drugs for less than 3 months. PBMC-extracted RNA yielded the TCR library.

This sequence joins TRBV5-1 and TRBJ2-1; 14 bases match TRBD2. This clonotype originated in a female donor with Graves disease. The specimen comprised peripheral blood mononuclear cells (PBMCs), sampled at new diagnosis, from a patient treated with antithyroid drugs. CDR3 sequence (DNA): TGCGCCAGCAGCCGACTAGCGGGAGGGGCTGAGCAGTTCTTC. It is translated as CASSRLAGGAEQFF.